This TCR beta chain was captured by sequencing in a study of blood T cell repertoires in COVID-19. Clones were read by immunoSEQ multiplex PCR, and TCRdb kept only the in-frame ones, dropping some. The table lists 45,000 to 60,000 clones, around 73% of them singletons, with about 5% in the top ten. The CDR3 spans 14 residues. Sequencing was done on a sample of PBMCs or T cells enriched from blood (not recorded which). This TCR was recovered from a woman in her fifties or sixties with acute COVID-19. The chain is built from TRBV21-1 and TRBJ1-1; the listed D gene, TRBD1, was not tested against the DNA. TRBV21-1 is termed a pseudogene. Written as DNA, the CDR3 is TGTGCCAGCAGCAAAGCGCAGGGTGGGGCTGAAGCTTTCTTT. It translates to CASSKAQGGAEAFF.